The present T cell receptor (beta chain) was sequenced within a study of beta chain features in type 1 diabetes. The length of the CDR3 is 12 residues. CDR1 SGHNT and CDR2 YYREEE come from the germline V gene (reference sequence). V lost 4 bases to trimming and J lost 6 bases, with 11 bases between them. Since all of the isolated RNA was reverse transcribed, expressed TCRB transcripts were what got sequenced. Method: immunoSEQ multiplex PCR; TCRdb's copy keeps in-frame clones and lacks some. The data hold 400,000 to 550,000 clones, with approximately 10% observed a single time. The sequence derives from a woman between 18 and 30 years old in good health. Input material: naive CD4+ T cells from blood. The genes are TRBV5-4 and TRBJ2-7, with D unresolved. Here the CDR3 reads CASSNKVVEQYV. The CDR3 DNA follows: TGTGCCAGCAGCAACAAGGTGGTCGAGCAGTACGTC.